This T cell receptor (beta chain) was obtained from a study of shared clonotypes between healthy human individuals. About the research overall: Three plates were used per donor for CD4 naive, three for CD4 memory, two for CD8 naive and one for CD8 memory.

Germline V lookup: CDR1 SQVTM, CDR2 ANQGSEA. The CDR3 is 13 amino acids. Trimming cost V 7 bases and J 4 bases, with 13 bases left between them. Generated by immunoSEQ multiplex PCR, the TCRdb table keeps only in-frame clones and is missing some. The sample contains 640,000 or so clones, about 78% of which appear only once. CD45RA+ naive and CD45RA-negative memory subsets were separated from CD4+ cells. The sequenced sample was memory CD4+ T cells sorted from blood. Subset defined: CD45RA-negative fraction. This clonotype originated in a woman aged 30 to 39 in good health. The V gene is TRBV29-1, the J gene TRBJ2-2; D is uncertain. CDR3: CSAPNPFTGELFF. CDR3 nucleotide sequence: TGCAGCGCCCCCAACCCCTTCACCGGGGAGCTGTTTTTT.